The clone carrying this T cell receptor (beta chain) was picked up a small number of times. The sample is drawn from a study of brain T cells in children with intractable seizures. The CDR3 length is 14 residues. CDR1 and CDR2 from the germline V gene are LNHDA and SQIVND (reference sequence). V was shortened by 6 bases and J by 9 bases, with 15 bases between the two germline ends. The assay was immunoSEQ multiplex PCR, and TCRdb's table has in-frame clones only and misses some. Here the sample spans approximately 44,000 clones, about nine tenths being singletons. The receptor was derived from a girl aged 2 to 10 with tuberous sclerosis and intractable seizures. The source was peripheral blood, collected at surgery. The V and J genes are TRBV19 and TRBJ1-6, with D possibly being TRBD1 (5 bases). CDR3 coding DNA: TGTGCCAGTAGCTATGGCAGGGCCGGTTCACCCCTCCACTTT. Its protein product is CASSYGRAGSPLHF. The variable domain in full, with the rest retrieved from reference TRBV19 and TRBJ1-6, is DGGITQSPKYLFRKEGQNVTLSCEQNLNHDAMYWYRQDPGQGLRLIYYSQIVNDFQKGDIAEGYSVSREKKESFPLTVTSAQKNPTAFYLCASSYGRAGSPLHFGNGTRLTVT.